Shown below are 28 T cell receptor beta chains from a single sample sequenced in a study of T cell clonality in common variable immunodeficiency. Repertoires were generated with immunoSEQ multiplex PCR, while TCRdb's copy carries only in-frame clones and drops some. This sample shows roughly 58,000 clones and no singletons; roughly 5.5% rests with the ten largest. Sequencing was performed on peripheral blood mononuclear cells. The receptors derive from a person aged 18 to 70 in good health.

This clone came up many times. The DNA ends 3 residues before the CDR3 does, and the rest of the CDR3 is filled in from the germline J gene. The chain links TRBV7-2 to TRBJ1-2; a weak D match, TRBD1 (5 bases). The CDR3 contains 14 residues. Germline V gene lookup returns CDR1 SGHTA and CDR2 FQGNSA. V lost 6 bases and J 6 bases, leaving 17 bases between the germline ends. The CDR3 DNA, read in part, is TGTGCCAGCAGTCCCTCCAGGGTTCCGAATGGC. This codes for CASSPSRVPNG. The CDR3 reads in full as CASSPSRVPNGYTF.

Worth noting for this clone: The read ends 3 residues early relative to the CDR3; the germline J gene fills the gap. This sequence joins TRBV2 and TRBJ2-1, with 7 nucleotides matching TRBD2. Germline assignment: CDR1 SNHLY and CDR2 FYNNEI. CDR3 length equals 13 residues. V lost 7 bases, J lost 1 base, and 1 base stayed unmatched. CDR3 loop: CASMRESYNEQFF. CDR3 DNA (partial): TGTGCCAGCATGCGGGAGTCCTACAATGAG.

This clone was seen ten or more times. The DNA ends 3 residues before the CDR3 does, and the rest of the CDR3 is filled in from the germline J gene. The chain combines TRBV20-1 with TRBJ1-5; perhaps TRBD1 as D (6 bases). The CDR3 loop spans 13 amino acids. Germline loops: CDR1 DFQATT, CDR2 SNEGSKA (reference sequence). Trimming cost V 6 bases and J 7 bases, with 16 bases left between them. The DNA read from the CDR3 is TGCAGTGCCCGCGGCGGGGGCTGGCAGCCC. The encoded protein is CSARGGGWQP. The entire CDR3 reads CSARGGGWQPQHF.

This clone was detected ten times or more. The read terminates 3 residues before the CDR3 end, so the remaining end is supplied by the germline J gene. The chain has TRBV6-4 and TRBJ1-1; D is undetermined. The germline V gene encodes CDR1 MRHNA and CDR2 SNTAGT. This CDR3 region has 13 residues. The V and J ends lost 6 bases and 2 bases respectively, with 10 bases between them. The sequenced part of the CDR3 DNA is TGTGCCAGCAGCGATCTACGTAACACTGAA. Its translation is CASSDLRNTE. In full, the CDR3 reads CASSDLRNTEAFF.

This clone was picked up many times. The read halts 3 residues ahead of the CDR3 end, with the missing end drawn from the germline J gene. V usage is TRBV28 and J usage is TRBJ2-1; 13 nucleotides match TRBD2. V shed 5 bases and J 7 bases; nucleotides not matched to a gene: 8. Looked up from germline, CDR1 is MDHEN and CDR2 is SYDVKM. This CDR3 has 16 amino acids. The part of the CDR3 DNA that was read is TGTGCCAGCAGTCGCCTCAGGACTAGCGGGAGTAATGAG. Protein product: CASSRLRTSGSNE. In full, the CDR3 is CASSRLRTSGSNEQFF.

The sample holds many counts of this clone. The read is 3 residues too short to cover the CDR3 end, so that end is filled in from the germline J gene. This rearrangement joins TRBV3-1 (or the pseudogene TRBV3-2) to TRBJ1-2; 8 bases match TRBD1. This CDR3 has 16 amino acids. V shed 1 base and J 6 bases; nucleotides not matched to a gene: 10. Germline V gives CDR1 LGHDT, CDR2 YNNKEL (reference sequence). The CDR3 spells CASSQGQGATGHGYTF. CDR3 DNA (partial): TGTGCCAGCAGCCAAGGGCAGGGGGCTACGGGGCATGGC.

This clone was picked up many times. The DNA ends 3 residues before the CDR3 does, and the rest of the CDR3 is filled in from the germline J gene. The rearrangement uses TRBV18 and TRBJ1-3; perhaps TRBD1 as D (5 bases). Germline V gene lookup returns CDR1 KGHSH and CDR2 LQKENI. The CDR3 sequence is 15 residues long. Trimming took 4 bases from V and 3 from J, leaving 13 bases between them. CDR3 DNA (partial): TGTGCCAGCTCACGGGGCGACAGCTATGGAAACACC. This encodes CASSRGDSYGNT. The entire CDR3 sequence reads CASSRGDSYGNTIYF.

This clone was found a few times. The CDR3 end lies 3 residues beyond the end of the read and is filled in from the germline J gene. The chain couples TRBV5-1 to TRBJ2-7, with D possibly matching TRBD2 (7 bases). Germline V lookup: CDR1 SGHRS, CDR2 YFSETQ. V was clipped by 4 bases and J by 0 bases, with 17 bases between them. The CDR3 covers 16 residues. The CDR3 is CASSPGASGPSYEQYF. The sequenced CDR3 bases are TGCGCCAGCAGCCCGGGGGCTAGCGGACCCTCCTACGAG.

This clone came up many times. The read is 3 residues too short to cover the CDR3 end, so that end is filled in from the germline J gene. The chain couples TRBV5-1 to TRBJ2-5; 8 bases are a match to TRBD1. Per the germline V gene, CDR1 is SGHRS and CDR2 is YFSETQ. This CDR3 spans 14 amino acids. The V and J ends lost 4 bases and 4 bases, in that order; junction bases with no gene match: 6. The DNA read from the CDR3 is TGCGCCAGCAGCAGAACCACAGGGGGAGAGACC. Translation: CASSRTTGGET. In full, the CDR3 is CASSRTTGGETQYF. Based on the CDR3 plus reference TRBV5-1 and TRBJ2-5, the full variable domain is KAGVTQTPRYLIKTRGQQVTLSCSPISGHRSVSWYQQTPGQGLQFLFEYFSETQRNKGNFPGRFSGRQFSNSRSEMNVSTLELGDSALYLCASSRTTGGETQYFGPGTRLLVL.

This clone was seen repeatedly, ten times or more. The CDR3 end is not reached by the read, which stops 3 residues before it; the germline J gene fills it in. The genes are TRBV7-8 and TRBJ1-2, with D hard to call. In germline, CDR1 is SGHVS, CDR2 FQNEAQ. The germline V and J ends were trimmed by 1 base and 5 bases, with 17 bases remaining between them. The CDR3 is 16 amino acids. The chain's CDR3 is CASSLEGLSGGYGYTF. The CDR3 bases that were read are TGTGCCAGCAGCTTAGAGGGTCTATCAGGCGGGTATGGC.

This clone was counted at least ten times. The CDR3 end lies 3 residues beyond the end of the read and is filled in from the germline J gene. This chain links TRBV19 with TRBJ2-7; 10 bases are a match to TRBD1. The junction had 12 bases not matched to a gene; V was cut back by 4 bases and J by 3 bases. CDR1 is LNHDA and CDR2 is SQIVND in the germline V gene (reference sequence). The CDR3 is made up of 17 amino acids. Partial CDR3 DNA: TGTGCCAGTAGTAGGGACAGGGGTATAGCGGGGAGCTACGAG. This encodes CASSRDRGIAGSYE. In full, the CDR3 is CASSRDRGIAGSYEQYF.

This clone came up many times. The read ends 3 residues early relative to the CDR3; the germline J gene fills the gap. The chain uses TRBV20-1 and TRBJ2-3; 12 bases map to TRBD2. Per the germline V gene, CDR1 is DFQATT and CDR2 is SNEGSKA (reference sequence). The CDR3 covers 15 residues. CDR3 bases read: TGCAGAGCCGAACTAGCGGGAGGACGCCCAGATACG. This encodes CRAELAGGRPDT. The CDR3 reads in full as CRAELAGGRPDTQYF.

This clone was detected a few times. The read is 3 residues too short to cover the CDR3 end, so that end is filled in from the germline J gene. The rearrangement links TRBV20-1 to TRBJ2-7; 7 bases are a match to TRBD2. The V gene end was trimmed by 3 bases and the J gene end by 6 bases; junction bases not matched to a gene: 5. Germline CDR1 DFQATT, CDR2 SNEGSKA (reference sequence). CDR3 length: 12 residues. CDR3 in amino acids: CSARGGVAEQYF. The CDR3 DNA, read in part, is TGCAGTGCTAGGGGAGGGGTTGCCGAG.

This clone was seen repeatedly, ten times or more. Read data end 3 residues before the CDR3 end; the end is taken from the germline J gene. The rearrangement joins TRBV12-3 or TRBV12-4 to TRBJ2-7; TRBD1 or TRBD2 may be the D gene (6 bases each). Trimming removed 8 bases from V and 2 bases from J, with 13 bases in between. CDR3 length: 13 amino acids. CDR3: CASGGREAYEQYF. Incomplete CDR3 DNA: TGTGCCAGCGGGGGCAGGGAGGCCTACGAG.

This clone was counted many times. The observed sequence ends 3 residues before the CDR3 terminus, with the missing tail filled in from the germline J gene. The rearrangement uses TRBV5-1 and TRBJ1-1; D not certain. Germline values: CDR1 SGHRS, CDR2 YFSETQ. V lost 0 bases and J lost 4, with 13 bases in between. The length of the CDR3 is 15 residues. The CDR3 bases that were read are TGCGCCAGCAGCTTGGCCCAGGTGTCTGGCACTGAA. Protein product: CASSLAQVSGTE. The complete CDR3 sequence is CASSLAQVSGTEAFF.

In this sample, this clone turned up many times. Incomplete CDR3 DNA: TGTGCCAGTAGACCTGGGGCAGGGGGAAGGACTGAA. Its translation: CASRPGAGGRTE. From start to end, the CDR3 is CASRPGAGGRTEAFF. The chain is built from TRBV19 and TRBJ1-1, with 7 bases fitting TRBD1. Coverage ceases 3 residues before the CDR3 finishes, and the germline J gene fills in the end. J lost 5 bases, V lost 6 bases, and 12 bases had no gene match. CDR3 length equals 15 residues. Germline CDR1 is LNHDA and CDR2 is SQIVND (reference sequence).

This clone was detected ten times or more. The sequence runs out 3 residues before the end of the CDR3; the remainder is reconstructed from the germline J gene. V gene TRBV5-1 combines with J gene TRBJ1-1; D uncertain. Germline V gene sequence: CDR1 SGHRS, CDR2 YFSETQ. Trimming took off 2 bases at V and 4 bases at J, with 12 bases between the two ends. The CDR3 extends over 14 amino acids. CDR3 in amino acids: CASSLRQAPTEAFF. CDR3 DNA, as far as it was read: TGCGCCAGCAGCTTAAGGCAGGCTCCCACTGAA.

This clone occurred many times. The read gets to within 3 residues of the CDR3 end, and the germline J gene fills in the rest. This chain connects TRBV19 to TRBJ1-1; possibly TRBD1 for D (6 bases). CDR1 is LNHDA and CDR2 is SQIVND in the germline V gene (reference sequence). This CDR3 region has 14 residues. The V and J ends lost 1 base and 7 bases respectively, with 13 bases between them. Partial CDR3 DNA: TGTGCCAGTAGTATAGTCAACAGGGATGGTGAA. Amino acids: CASSIVNRDGE. The whole CDR3 is CASSIVNRDGEAFF.

This clone occurred many times. The CDR3: CASSRMRDTQYF. The sequenced CDR3 bases are TGTGCCAGCAGCCGTATGCGAGATACG. The genes are TRBV13 and TRBJ2-3; D is unclear. The read gets to within 3 residues of the CDR3 end, and the germline J gene fills in the rest. Germline CDR1 PRHDT, CDR2 FYEKMQ (reference sequence). V was trimmed by 5 bases and J by 5 bases, leaving 8 bases between them. CDR3 length equals 12 residues.

In this sample, this clone turned up many times. The DNA ends 3 residues before the CDR3 does, and the rest of the CDR3 is filled in from the germline J gene. The chain has TRBV2 and TRBJ1-1, with D tentatively TRBD1 (5 bases). Germline CDR1 is SNHLY and CDR2 is FYNNEI. This CDR3 spans 13 amino acids. Trimming left V 8 bases short and J 3 bases short, with 13 bases between. CDR3 loop: CASGTRRDTEAFF. The part of the CDR3 DNA that was read is TGTGCCAGCGGGACTCGGAGGGACACTGAA.

This clone was detected many times. The CDR3 is cut off 3 residues early in the read; its end comes from the germline J gene. The V call is TRBV12-3 or TRBV12-4, the J call TRBJ1-1; D not resolved. The CDR3 contains 14 residues. Trimming took off 3 bases at V and 0 bases at J, with 8 bases between the two ends. The sequenced CDR3 bases are TGTGCCAGCAGTTTTCAGGTTATGAACACTGAA. Protein product: CASSFQVMNTE. The CDR3 reads in full as CASSFQVMNTEAFF.

This clone has at least ten counts. Sequencing ends 3 residues short of the CDR3 end; the germline J gene provides the rest. The chain is built from TRBV19 and TRBJ2-7; 11 bases are shared with TRBD2. CDR3 length: 17 residues. With V trimmed by 3 bases and J by 1 base, 8 bases remained unmatched. Germline CDR1 is LNHDA and CDR2 is SQIVND (reference sequence). CDR3 sequence: CASSILGGLAESYEQYF. The CDR3 DNA, read in part, is TGTGCCAGTAGTATCCTCGGGGGACTAGCGGAGTCCTACGAG.

This clone showed up many times. CDR3 protein: CASSLVQNTGELFF. Incomplete CDR3 DNA: TGTGCCAGCAGCTTAGTACAGAACACCGGGGAG. The chain is built from TRBV7-2 and TRBJ2-2; D remains ambiguous. Read data end 3 residues before the CDR3 end; the end is taken from the germline J gene. The CDR3 is 14 amino acids. From germline, CDR1 is SGHTA and CDR2 FQGNSA. The V end lost 1 base, the J end lost 1 base, and 4 bases lay between the germline ends.

This clone has at least ten counts. The read ends 3 residues early relative to the CDR3; the germline J gene fills the gap. The genes are TRBV5-1 and TRBJ2-2, with 9 bases identical to TRBD1. Trimming at V came to 3 bases and at J to 1 base, leaving 7 bases not matched to a gene. The CDR3 spans 17 residues. CDR1 is SGHRS, CDR2 YFSETQ, per germline. The sequenced CDR3 bases are TGCGCCAGCAGCTCCCATCCGACAGGGGGGAACACCGGGGAG. Its protein is CASSSHPTGGNTGE. The full-length CDR3 reads as CASSSHPTGGNTGELFF. Using reference TRBV5-1 and TRBJ2-2 for the parts outside the CDR3, the full variable domain is KAGVTQTPRYLIKTRGQQVTLSCSPISGHRSVSWYQQTPGQGLQFLFEYFSETQRNKGNFPGRFSGRQFSNSRSEMNVSTLELGDSALYLCASSSHPTGGNTGELFFGEGSRLTVL.

This clone has a count of ten or more. Mismatch with germline at one junction end may stem from a read error. The read falls 3 residues short of the CDR3 end, and the missing part is taken from the germline J gene. The chain employs TRBV4-2 and TRBJ2-1; 7 bases match TRBD2. Looked up from germline, CDR1 is LGHNA and CDR2 is YNFKEQ. There are 16 residues in the CDR3. The CDR3 is CASSQDLGGSYNEQFF. Incomplete CDR3 DNA: TGCGCCAGCAGCCAAGATCTTGGCGGGAGCTACAATGAG.

This clone appeared many times. The CDR3 end lies 3 residues beyond the end of the read and is filled in from the germline J gene. The chain has TRBV28 and TRBJ1-4; D uncertain. Trimming took 3 bases from V and 7 from J, leaving 6 bases between them. CDR1 is MDHEN and CDR2 is SYDVKM in the germline V gene. The CDR3 consists of 12 residues. CDR3 bases read: TGTGCCAGCAGTTTTCAGGTTGAAAAA. This encodes CASSFQVEK. The whole CDR3 region reads CASSFQVEKLFF.

Only a few counts were recorded for this clone. The DNA ends 3 residues before the CDR3 does, and the rest of the CDR3 is filled in from the germline J gene. This rearrangement joins TRBV10-2 to TRBJ1-5, with D perhaps TRBD1 (5 bases). Germline V gene data show CDR1 as WSHSY and CDR2 as SAAADI. The CDR3 consists of 13 residues. The V and J ends lost 8 bases and 7 bases respectively, with 15 bases between them. The sequenced part of the CDR3 DNA is TGCGCCAGCGCTGACGTCCCAGGGCAGCCC. The encoded protein is CASADVPGQP. The complete CDR3 sequence is CASADVPGQPQHF.

This clone was seen many times. The CDR3 end lies 3 residues beyond the end of the read and is filled in from the germline J gene. The chain employs TRBV12-3 or TRBV12-4 and TRBJ2-7; 8 bases map to TRBD2. Trimming cost V 5 bases and J 0 bases; bases outside gene matches: 12. The CDR3 consists of 17 residues. CDR3 loop: CASSSGSGTLSSYEQYF. CDR3 DNA, as far as it was read: TGTGCCAGCAGTAGCGGGAGTGGGACTCTGAGCTCCTACGAG.